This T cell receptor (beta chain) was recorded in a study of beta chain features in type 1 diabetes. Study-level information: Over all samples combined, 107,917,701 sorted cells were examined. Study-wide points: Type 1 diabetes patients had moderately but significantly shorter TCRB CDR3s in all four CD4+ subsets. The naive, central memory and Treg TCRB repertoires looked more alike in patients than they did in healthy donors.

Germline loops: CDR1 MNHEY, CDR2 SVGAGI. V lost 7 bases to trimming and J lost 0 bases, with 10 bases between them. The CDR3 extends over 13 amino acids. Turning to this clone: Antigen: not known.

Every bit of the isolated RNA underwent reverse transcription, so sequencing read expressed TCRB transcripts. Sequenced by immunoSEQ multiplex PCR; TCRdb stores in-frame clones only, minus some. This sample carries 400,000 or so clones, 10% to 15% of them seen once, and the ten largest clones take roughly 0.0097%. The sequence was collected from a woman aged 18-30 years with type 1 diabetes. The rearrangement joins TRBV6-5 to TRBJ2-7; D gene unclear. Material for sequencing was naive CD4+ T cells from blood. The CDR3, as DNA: TGTGCCAGCAACGCTAAGAACTCCTACGAGCAGTACTTC. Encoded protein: CASNAKNSYEQYF.